The clone carrying this TCR beta chain was seen a handful of times. Its antigen is unknown. The sample belongs to a study of shared clonotypes between healthy human individuals. About the research overall: The composition of the donors was a couple of women and three men aged 18 to 49.

Germline CDR1 is LNHDA and CDR2 is SQIVND (reference sequence). The CDR3 length is 16 residues. The V segment lost 0 bases and the J segment 7 bases; nucleotides outside the gene matches: 10. Study-wide results and limits: The small donor group covered limited genetic and exposure diversity.

For every subset, genomic DNA was evenly distributed across several immunoSEQ plates. Authors' methods: Filtering was not the same, since immunoSEQ gave junction-only sequences without quality scores. Profiled with immunoSEQ multiplex PCR; TCRdb holds only in-frame clones, not every one. V and J calls and clone size follow that table, whereas D and trimming were derived from the DNA. The sample lists 490,000 or so clones, approximately 80% occurring once. This rearrangement joins TRBV19 to TRBJ1-2, with 8 bases lining up with TRBD1. The sequenced sample was PBMCs. The TCR sequence derives from a woman aged 40 to 50 in good health. Some clones in this sample may be carry-over from other donors' samples. CDR3 DNA sequence: TGTGCCAGTAGTATAGATCGCAGACAGGGGATGAGTGGCTACACCTTC. It is translated as CASSIDRRQGMSGYTF.